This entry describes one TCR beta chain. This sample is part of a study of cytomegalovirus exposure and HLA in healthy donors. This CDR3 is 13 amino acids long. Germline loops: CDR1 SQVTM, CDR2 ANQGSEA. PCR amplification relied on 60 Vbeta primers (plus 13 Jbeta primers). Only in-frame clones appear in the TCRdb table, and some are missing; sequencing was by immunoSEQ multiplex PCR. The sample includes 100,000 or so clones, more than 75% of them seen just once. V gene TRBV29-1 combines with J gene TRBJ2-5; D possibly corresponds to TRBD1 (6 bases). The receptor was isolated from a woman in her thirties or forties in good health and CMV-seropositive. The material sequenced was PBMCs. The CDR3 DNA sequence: TGCAGTAAATCTGGGGACACCCCCGAGACCCAGTACTTC. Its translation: CSKSGDTPETQYF.